A selection of T cell receptor beta chains follows, all from one sample in a study of T cell responses to AZD1222 COVID-19 vaccine. Here immunoSEQ multiplex PCR was the method, and the copy in TCRdb shows in-frame clones only, minus some. The sample has some 200,000 clones; around 90% are singletons. Specimen: peripheral blood, collected 28 days after the second dose of the MenACWY control vaccine. These receptors all stem from an adult who received the MenACWY meningococcal vaccine as a control. Each CDR3 is given with its conserved first and last residue. D genes are given only for firm matches. Clone sizes are given selectively: once, few, many, or a class where the clone is expanded.

j_call,d_call,v_call,clone_size,cdr3_aa,cdr3_nt
TRBJ2-1,TRBD2,TRBV7-8,NA,CASSDSGRAYNEQFF,TGTGCCAGCAGCGATAGCGGGAGAGCTTACAATGAGCAGTTCTTC
TRBJ2-7,NA,TRBV11-2,NA,CASTYGGREQYF,TGTGCCAGCACCTATGGGGGGCGCGAGCAGTACTTC
TRBJ1-2,TRBD1,TRBV5-5,NA,CASSLEDRVPGYGYTF,TGTGCCAGCAGCTTAGAAGACAGGGTGCCGGGTTATGGCTACACCTTC
TRBJ1-2,NA,TRBV2,NA,CASSGSEYGYTF,TGTGCCAGCAGTGGATCTGAGTATGGCTACACCTTC
TRBJ2-2,TRBD2,TRBV28,NA,CASSSGTKGLFF,TGTGCCAGCAGTTCCGGGACTAAGGGGCTGTTTTTT
TRBJ1-2,NA,TRBV3-1/TRBV3-2,NA,CASSQDGRGLGKGYTF,TGTGCCAGCAGCCAAGACGGAAGGGGGTTAGGAAAAGGCTACACCTTC
TRBJ1-3,NA,TRBV27,NA,CASSGRRSGAVSGNTIYF,TGTGCCAGCAGTGGGCGCCGTTCAGGGGCCGTCTCTGGAAACACCATATATTTT
TRBJ2-1,NA,TRBV5-1,NA,CASSYSGTSSYNEQFF,TGCGCCAGCAGCTATAGCGGTACCAGCTCCTACAATGAGCAGTTCTTC
TRBJ1-2,NA,TRBV28,NA,CASSLSGYGYTF,TGTGCCAGCAGTTTAAGCGGGTATGGCTACACCTTC
TRBJ1-1,NA,TRBV9,NA,CASSAGHLNTEAFF,TGTGCCAGCAGCGCGGGACACTTGAACACTGAAGCTTTCTTT
TRBJ1-1,TRBD1,TRBV11-2,NA,CASTPLPFDRGVTEAFF,TGTGCCAGCACCCCCCTCCCGTTTGACAGGGGGGTGACTGAAGCTTTCTTT
TRBJ2-7,TRBD2,TRBV28,NA,CASSPTSGGTYEQYF,TGTGCCAGCAGCCCCACTAGCGGGGGAACCTACGAGCAGTACTTC
TRBJ2-7,TRBD2,TRBV7-2,NA,CASSLALAGGEQYF,TGTGCCAGCAGCTTAGCACTAGCGGGCGGCGAGCAGTACTTC
TRBJ2-7,TRBD1,TRBV19,NA,CASSTPRGQAGEQQYF,TGTGCCAGTAGTACCCCGAGAGGACAGGCTGGGGAACAGCAGTACTTC
TRBJ1-2,NA,TRBV24-1,NA,CATSDDPLRGYTF,TGTGCCACCAGTGATGACCCTCTACGGGGCTACACCTTC
TRBJ1-1,NA,TRBV9,NA,CASSLDSATEAFF,TGTGCCAGCAGCCTCGACAGTGCTACTGAAGCTTTCTTT
TRBJ2-7,TRBD1,TRBV5-1,NA,CASARTGAYEQYF,TGCGCCAGCGCGAGGACAGGGGCCTACGAGCAGTACTTC
TRBJ1-2,NA,TRBV6-5,NA,CASSNRGDSNYGYTF,TGTGCCAGCAGTAATAGGGGAGACTCTAACTATGGCTACACCTTC
TRBJ1-1,NA,TRBV14,NA,CASSGRLEAFF,TGTGCCAGCAGCGGGCGACTTGAAGCTTTCTTT
TRBJ1-1,NA,TRBV19,NA,CASSMAMTLTEAFF,TGTGCCAGTAGTATGGCGATGACCTTGACTGAAGCTTTCTTT
TRBJ1-3,TRBD1,TRBV28,NA,CASSGADRAPVNTIYF,TGTGCCAGCAGTGGGGCGGACAGGGCCCCAGTAAACACCATATATTTT
TRBJ2-1,NA,TRBV19,NA,CASRVSEPNEQFF,TGTGCCAGTAGAGTTTCCGAACCTAATGAGCAGTTCTTC
TRBJ2-7,TRBD2,TRBV11-2,NA,CASSPSGRSSEQYF,TGTGCCAGCAGCCCCAGCGGGAGGAGTTCCGAGCAGTACTTC
TRBJ1-1,NA,TRBV28,NA,CASSKANTEAFF,TGTGCCAGCAGTAAGGCGAACACTGAAGCTTTCTTT
TRBJ2-1,NA,TRBV11-3,once,CASSLRVGGYNEQFF,TGTGCCAGCAGCTTACGAGTAGGAGGGTACAATGAGCAGTTCTTC
TRBJ2-5,NA,TRBV7-2,NA,CASSWAGGRGGETQYF,TGTGCCAGCAGCTGGGCTGGTGGGAGAGGAGGGGAGACCCAGTACTTC
TRBJ1-1,NA,TRBV27,NA,CASSFQMGAEAFF,TGTGCCAGCAGTTTTCAGATGGGCGCTGAAGCTTTCTTT
TRBJ2-1,NA,TRBV4-3,NA,CASSQVSPSGTPPGNEQFF,TGCGCCAGCAGCCAAGTTTCCCCATCCGGGACCCCCCCCGGAAATGAGCAGTTCTTC
TRBJ1-2,NA,TRBV7-8,NA,CAAGDLWELSYGYTF,TGTGCCGCCGGGGACCTTTGGGAATTGAGCTATGGCTACACCTTC
TRBJ1-5,NA,TRBV6-2/TRBV6-3,NA,CASSYGGNQPQHF,TGTGCCAGCAGTTATGGTGGAAATCAGCCCCAGCATTTT
TRBJ1-4,NA,TRBV3-1/TRBV3-2,NA,CASSQVRRVNEKLFF,TGTGCCAGCAGCCAAGTTAGGAGGGTTAATGAAAAACTGTTTTTT
TRBJ1-5,TRBD1,TRBV7-9,NA,CALGQGNQPQHF,TGTGCCCTCGGACAGGGCAATCAGCCCCAGCATTTT
TRBJ2-2,TRBD2,TRBV5-1,once,CASSFGTSGPTGELFF,TGCGCCAGCAGCTTTGGGACTAGCGGACCCACCGGGGAGCTGTTTTTT
TRBJ2-1,NA,TRBV6-5,NA,CASSYSLARSYNEQFF,TGTGCCAGCAGTTACTCACTAGCCCGCTCCTACAATGAGCAGTTCTTC
TRBJ2-1,TRBD2,TRBV28,NA,CASSSLTSGTSYNEQFF,TGTGCCAGCAGTTCTCTGACTAGCGGGACTTCCTACAATGAGCAGTTCTTC
TRBJ1-3,NA,TRBV6-1,NA,CASSAATGFSGNTIYF,TGTGCCAGCAGTGCCGCAACAGGATTCTCTGGAAACACCATATATTTT
TRBJ2-1,NA,TRBV14,NA,CASSQRSAQYNEQFF,TGTGCCAGCAGCCAACGTAGCGCACAGTACAATGAGCAGTTCTTC
TRBJ2-7,TRBD2,TRBV28,NA,CASRKSGGAYEQYF,TGTGCCAGCAGAAAGAGCGGGGGAGCCTACGAGCAGTACTTC
TRBJ1-2,NA,TRBV30,NA,CAWTDRGIGYTF,TGTGCCTGGACCGACCGGGGAATTGGCTACACCTTC
TRBJ1-1,NA,TRBV29-1,once,CSVGLEYAEAFF,TGCAGCGTGGGGCTGGAGTACGCTGAAGCTTTCTTT
TRBJ2-7,TRBD2,TRBV27,few,CASSFRLAGGEQYF,TGTGCCAGCAGTTTTAGGCTAGCGGGAGGCGAGCAGTACTTC
TRBJ1-6,TRBD1,TRBV28,NA,CASINDRGRPPGNSPLHF,TGTGCCAGCATAAACGACAGGGGGCGTCCTCCGGGGAATTCACCCCTCCACTTT
TRBJ2-1,NA,TRBV7-2,NA,CASSLVAGLRPDEQFF,TGTGCCAGCAGCTTAGTGGCGGGGTTAAGGCCCGATGAGCAGTTCTTC
TRBJ2-2,NA,TRBV19,NA,CATLDRNTGELFF,TGTGCCACCTTGGACAGGAACACCGGGGAGCTGTTTTTT
TRBJ1-2,TRBD1,TRBV10-3,NA,CAIRETGVVGYTF,TGTGCCATCAGAGAGACAGGGGTGGTTGGCTACACCTTC
TRBJ1-1,TRBD1,TRBV7-9,NA,CASSSSPGQGPTEAFF,TGTGCCAGCAGCTCTTCTCCGGGACAGGGGCCCACTGAAGCTTTCTTT
TRBJ1-1,NA,TRBV19,NA,CASSLRTVMNTEAFF,TGTGCCAGTAGTTTAAGGACAGTGATGAACACTGAAGCTTTCTTT
TRBJ2-5,NA,TRBV14,NA,CASSQPSQTQYF,TGTGCCAGCAGCCAACCTTCCCAGACCCAGTACTTC
TRBJ2-1,NA,TRBV28,once,CASTTYRNEQFF,TGTGCCAGCACCACTTACAGGAATGAGCAGTTCTTC
TRBJ1-5,NA,TRBV19,NA,CASLRGRNQPQHF,TGTGCCAGTTTGAGGGGACGCAATCAGCCCCAGCATTTT
TRBJ1-5,NA,TRBV9,NA,CASSLGGGPQHF,TGTGCCAGCAGCCTGGGGGGAGGGCCCCAGCATTTT
TRBJ2-7,NA,TRBV30,NA,CASGITEQYF,TGTGCCTCAGGTATAACAGAGCAGTACTTC
TRBJ2-3,TRBD2,TRBV10-3,NA,CAITATSGTNTQYF,TGTGCCATCACCGCGACTAGCGGGACGAATACGCAGTATTTT